The rows below give T cell receptor beta chains drawn from one sample of a study of CD8+ T cells in alopecia areata. Here immunoSEQ multiplex PCR was the method, and the copy in TCRdb shows in-frame clones only, minus some. This table has approximately 140,000 clones, 45% to 60% appearing once. Source material: CD4+ T cells sorted from blood. The source of these receptors is a human donor with alopecia areata. Each CDR3 is given with its conserved first and last residue. A D gene is named only where the DNA matches it firmly. Size values are once, few and many counts, or a class for expanded clones, and some rows have none.

d_call clone_size j_call v_call cdr3_aa cdr3_nt
. . TRBJ1-5 TRBV27 CATSGRGDNQPQHF TGTGCTACCTCGGGGAGGGGGGACAATCAGCCCCAGCATTTT
TRBD2 . TRBJ2-7 TRBV11-3 CASSKSPRLAGAPSYEQYF TGTGCCAGCAGCAAATCGCCGAGACTAGCGGGAGCCCCTTCCTACGAGCAGTACTTC
. . TRBJ1-4 TRBV5-6 CASSLYTTSATNEKLFF TGTGCCAGCAGCCTCTACACGACATCCGCAACTAATGAAAAACTGTTTTTT
TRBD1 . TRBJ2-2 TRBV5-1 CASRTGPSNTGELFF TGCGCCAGCCGGACAGGACCCTCGAACACCGGGGAGCTGTTTTTT
TRBD2 few TRBJ2-5 TRBV5-1 CASSSPSGSQETQYF TGCGCCAGCAGCAGTCCTAGCGGGAGCCAAGAGACCCAGTACTTC
. few TRBJ1-5 TRBV13 CASSFGRDTEAQHF TGTGCCAGCAGCTTCGGCCGGGACACTGAGGCCCAGCATTTT
. few TRBJ2-3 TRBV29-1 CSAATGTSTDTQYF TGCAGCGCCGCAACCGGGACTTCCACAGATACGCAGTATTTT
TRBD2 . TRBJ2-3 TRBV30 CAWRLAGIKDTQYF TGTGCCTGGAGGCTAGCGGGAATAAAAGATACGCAGTATTTT
. few TRBJ2-2 TRBV28 CASLEDGELFF TGTGCCAGCCTCGAAGACGGGGAGCTGTTTTTT
TRBD1 . TRBJ2-3 TRBV29-1 CSVGPGGADTQYF TGCAGCGTTGGGCCAGGGGGCGCAGATACGCAGTATTTT
. . TRBJ1-1 TRBV6-1 CASSPLAGHTEAFF TGTGCCAGCAGTCCACTTGCAGGGCACACTGAAGCTTTCTTT
. . TRBJ1-2 TRBV11-2 CASSLAFGQRGYTF TGTGCCAGCAGCTTAGCTTTCGGGCAGCGGGGCTACACCTTC
. few TRBJ2-6 TRBV5-1 CASSLVGGLAPFSGANVLTF TGCGCCAGCAGCTTGGTCGGGGGGCTAGCCCCCTTCTCTGGGGCCAACGTCCTGACTTTC
TRBD2 few TRBJ2-1 TRBV5-4 CASSDGTSGIYEQFF TGTGCCAGCAGCGACGGGACTAGCGGGATCTATGAGCAGTTCTTC
. . TRBJ2-5 TRBV14 CASSLGLVQTQYF TGTGCCAGCAGCCTAGGACTCGTTCAGACCCAGTACTTC
. . TRBJ1-1 TRBV5-6 CASSLVLVGTEAFF TGTGCCAGCAGCTTGGTTCTTGTAGGCACTGAAGCTTTCTTT
. few TRBJ1-1 TRBV7-3 CASSLTSWSQNTEAFF TGTGCCAGCAGCTTAACGTCGTGGTCACAGAACACTGAAGCTTTCTTT
TRBD2 . TRBJ2-5 TRBV28 CASSLGVAGAAETQYF TGTGCCAGCAGTTTAGGGGTAGCGGGAGCAGCAGAGACCCAGTACTTC
. . TRBJ2-5 TRBV29-1 CSVDWQSETQYF TGCAGCGTTGATTGGCAGTCAGAGACCCAGTACTTC
. few TRBJ2-1 TRBV14 CASSQAGSLWIEQFF TGTGCCAGCAGCCAAGCGGGTTCCTTGTGGATTGAGCAGTTCTTC
TRBD1 once TRBJ1-2 TRBV6-6 CASSTGTGDGYTF TGTGCCAGCAGCACAGGGACAGGGGATGGCTACACCTTC
TRBD2 . TRBJ2-1 TRBV2 CASSGRSGNEQFF TGTGCCAGCAGCGGGAGGTCCGGAAATGAGCAGTTCTTC
. once TRBJ2-7 TRBV29-1 CSVGLGTAGSQGEQYF TGCAGCGTTGGACTCGGAACGGCAGGGAGTCAGGGAGAGCAGTACTTC
. . TRBJ2-2 TRBV27 CASSLSGGFGAANTGELFF TGTGCCAGCAGTTTATCCGGGGGCTTCGGGGCCGCGAACACCGGGGAGCTGTTTTTT
. . TRBJ1-1 TRBV15 CATSRARGEAFF TGTGCCACCAGCAGAGCCCGGGGTGAGGCTTTCTTT
TRBD1 . TRBJ1-3 TRBV4-2 CASSSGQGIDSGNTIYF TGTGCCAGCAGCTCCGGACAGGGGATCGACTCTGGAAACACCATATATTTT
TRBD2 . TRBJ2-3 TRBV30 CAWSVQAGVVDTQYF TGTGCCTGGAGTGTACAAGCGGGAGTGGTAGATACGCAGTATTTT